This T cell receptor beta chain was obtained from a study of blood T cells in healthy people across ages. Whole-study context: Capture by template switching was about one barcoded beta molecule per two T cells. Findings of the study overall: Per million T cells, the diversity of TCR beta decreased roughly linearly as age advanced. Relative to aged donors, long-lived donors carried more naive CD4+ cells and displayed higher diversity.

With each sample, at least 5 micrograms of total RNA were extracted. This clonotype has more than one count but fewer than ten. Its antigen is unknown. It may be a read error: a sequence one base away is much more abundant. Trimming removed 1 base at V and 10 bases at J, with 16 bases between. Germline CDR1 reads SGHTA; CDR2 reads FQGNSA. There are 15 residues in the CDR3. Next came a second PCR, run for about 7 to 12 cycles, which used a sample-barcoded 5' primer along with a J-beta primer mix. TCRdb re-analysed the 5' RACE reads in MiXCR, keeping a single row per CDR3 protein. Among roughly 680,000 distinct CDR3 sequences listed, 21% were seen once.

The sequence was collected from a man between 65 and 80 years old in good health. Sequencing used blood. This chain uses TRBV7-2 with TRBJ1-4, with a possible D match to TRBD1 (6 bases). This chain's CDR3 is CASSLGPGAGGKLFF. CDR3 DNA: TGTGCCAGCAGCTTAGGTCCAGGGGCTGGTGGAAAACTGTTTTTT.